This TCR beta chain was observed in a study of blood T cell repertoires in COVID-19 (TCRdb year 2020). For context, the study as a whole: The collaborator samples originated in the United States, Italy and Spain and spanned the acute and convalescent phases of COVID-19. The dataset comprised deeply sampled blood TCRbeta repertoires from subjects exposed to, actively infected with, or recovered from COVID-19. The prospective study material was composed of cDNA or gDNA derived from T cells, B-cell-depleted T cells, or PBMCs. Samples came from the ongoing ImmuneRACE study (first 160 participants) plus 1,254 subjects from 6 global collaborators. The repertoires were made available in a free public database intended to serve as a resource for research on the immune response to SARS-CoV-2. HLA class I and class II types, where available, came from metadata supplied by the sample provider rather than from assay-based typing. Nearly every sample came with metadata listing a de-identified subject ID, COVID-19 status, age in years and sex.

The CDR3, cysteine through phenylalanine, is 13 amino acids long. Solely the CDR3 DNA is kept, with 39 bases framed from the first base. V sheds 5 bases and J sheds 5 bases, leaving 10 bases between their ends. TCRbeta CDR3 regions were amplified from genomic DNA using the immunoSEQ Assay, a bias-controlled multiplex PCR. The paper's data handling went like this. Within the assay, amplification of reference gene primers was used to estimate how many nucleated cells each sample contained. To quantify the absolute abundance of each unique TCRbeta CDR3 rearrangement, sequence reads were collapsed and filtered. For each sample, productive Simpson clonality was calculated by taking the square root of Simpson's diversity index across productive rearrangements. TCRdb took this table from immuneACCESS and kept in-frame rearrangements with V and J called. Such tables lack part of the clones; where checked against another copy, unresolved V genes explain under half of the gap, and the rest is unexplained. V and J calls and clone size are as listed in that table; D and trimming were resolved from the DNA. The sample table holds under 95,000 clones, of which around 82% were seen once. Jointly, the top ten make up approximately 3% of the sample.

One collaborating source in Seattle enrolled patients during active infection and followed them longitudinally through the course of disease. The collaborating institutions used their own protocols to collect whole blood in K2EDTA tubes. For TCRbeta analysis, collaborators shipped samples as frozen whole blood, isolated PBMCs, or DNA extracted from either of those sample types. Study-level results and caveats: Clinical and demographic metadata were provided uncurated, with the amount varying by source and participant.

In the case of this clone: The antigen it recognizes is unknown. No clone much larger than this one lies a single base away; base qualities are absent.

This receptor was identified in a woman older than 75 with COVID-19, enrolled during active disease. The sequenced sample consisted of peripheral blood. The chain is encoded by TRBV12-3 or TRBV12-4 joined to TRBJ1-5, with the D gene not confidently named. The CDR3 loop reads CASSPVQDQPQHF. The DNA sequence is given as TGTGCCAGCAGTCCAGTACAAGATCAGCCCCAGCATTTT.